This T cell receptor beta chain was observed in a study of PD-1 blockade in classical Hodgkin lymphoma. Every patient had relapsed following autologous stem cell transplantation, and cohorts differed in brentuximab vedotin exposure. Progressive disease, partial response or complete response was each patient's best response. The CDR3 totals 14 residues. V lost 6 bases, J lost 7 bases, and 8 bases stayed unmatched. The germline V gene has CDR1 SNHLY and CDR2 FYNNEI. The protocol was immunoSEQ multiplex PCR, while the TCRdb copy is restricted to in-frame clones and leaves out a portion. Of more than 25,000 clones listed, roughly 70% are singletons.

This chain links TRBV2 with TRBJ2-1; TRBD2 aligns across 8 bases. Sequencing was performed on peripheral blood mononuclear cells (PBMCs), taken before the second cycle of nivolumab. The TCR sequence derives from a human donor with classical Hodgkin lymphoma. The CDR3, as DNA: TGTGCCAGCAGAGGAAGCGGGAGTTGGAATGAGCAGTTCTTC. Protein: CASRGSGSWNEQFF.